A single sample gave rise to the 11 T cell receptor beta chains below, sequenced in a study of beta chain features in type 1 diabetes. Their antigens remain unidentified. The entirety of the isolated RNA underwent reverse transcription, so expressed TCRB transcripts were sequenced. This table comes from immunoSEQ multiplex PCR, and its TCRdb copy is limited to in-frame clones, with some not included. The sample holds about 340,000 clones, approximately 15% seen once. Overall study results and limits: Type 1 diabetes patients had TCRB CDR3s that were shorter (moderately but significantly so) in all four CD4+ subsets.

The specimen was naive CD4+ T cells from blood. The receptors were sampled from a woman in her late teens or twenties with type 1 diabetes.

This clone has more than one count but fewer than ten. The chain joins TRBV19 to TRBJ2-1; 10 positions agree with TRBD2. The germline V gene encodes CDR1 LNHDA and CDR2 SQIVND (reference sequence). Trimming took 5 bases from V and 6 from J; bases not matched to a gene: 16. The CDR3 is 18 amino acids. CDR3 sequence (DNA): TGTGCCAGTAGTCCCCGAAGGCTAGCGGGAGTTGTGGGCAATGAGCAGTTCTTC. Its translation is CASSPRRLAGVVGNEQFF.

The chain carries TRBV6-5 and TRBJ2-4, with D possibly being TRBD2 (5 bases). The V end lost 5 bases, the J end lost 6 bases, and 14 bases lay between the germline ends. Germline assignment: CDR1 MNHEY and CDR2 SVGAGI. This CDR3 has 14 amino acids. CDR3 sequence (DNA): TGTGCCAGCAGTGAAGTCGCTAGCCGAAACATTCAGTACTTC. Translation gives CASSEVASRNIQYF.

In its sample, this clone was seen a few times. The chain recombines TRBV9 with TRBJ2-3; D is unclear. Germline values: CDR1 SGDLS, CDR2 YYNGEE. This CDR3 comprises 16 residues. V lost 0 bases and J 4 bases, leaving 15 bases between the germline ends. The CDR3 loop is CASSVAFLQSSDTQYF. DNA for the CDR3: TGTGCCAGCAGCGTAGCTTTTTTACAATCATCAGATACGCAGTATTTT. The full variable domain, rest sourced from reference TRBV9 and TRBJ2-3, is DSGVTQTPKHLITATGQRVTLRCSPRSGDLSVYWYQQSLDQGLQFLIQYYNGEERAKGNILERFSAQQFPDLHSELNLSSLELGDSALYFCASSVAFLQSSDTQYFGPGTRLTVL.

Only a few counts were recorded for this clone. The chain couples TRBV4-1 to TRBJ2-5, with a weak D call TRBD2 (6 bases). The CDR3 is made up of 14 amino acids. The V gene lost 1 base and the J gene lost 3 bases, with 9 bases spanning the gap. The germline V gene has CDR1 MGHRA and CDR2 YSYEKL. CDR3 loop: CASSQGREKETQYF. The DNA of the CDR3 is TGCGCCAGCAGCCAAGGGAGGGAGAAAGAGACCCAGTACTTC.

The rearrangement joins TRBV7-2 to TRBJ1-1, with D tentatively TRBD1 (5 bases). Trimming left V 4 bases short and J 0 bases short, with 6 bases between. Per germline, CDR1 SGHTA and CDR2 FQGNSA. CDR3 length equals 13 residues. CDR3: CASSWTLNTEAFF. CDR3 bases: TGTGCCAGCAGCTGGACACTGAACACTGAAGCTTTCTTT.

This clone was counted many times. The V call is TRBV15, the J call TRBJ2-3; D unresolved. Germline V CDR1 and CDR2: LNHNV, YYDKDF (reference sequence). Trimming left V 1 base short and J 7 bases short, with 9 bases between. This CDR3 comprises 13 residues. The CDR3 spells CATSRVTENTQYF. The CDR3, as DNA: TGTGCCACCAGCAGAGTCACTGAGAATACGCAGTATTTT. The full variable domain, with the rest looked up from reference TRBV15 and TRBJ2-3, is DAMVIQNPRYQVTQFGKPVTLSCSQTLNHNVMYWYQQKSSQAPKLLFHYYDKDFNNEADTPDNFQSRRPNTSFCFLDIRSPGLGDTAMYLCATSRVTENTQYFGPGTRLTVL.

This chain uses TRBV19 with TRBJ1-5; the D is unclear. V was cut by 8 bases and J by 9 bases, with 20 bases left in between. This CDR3 comprises 14 residues. The germline gives CDR1 LNHDA, CDR2 SQIVND (reference sequence). Written as DNA, the CDR3 is TGTGCCAGTGGTACCTCGGCCTCGGCAGGGCCCCAGCATTTT. It specifies CASGTSASAGPQHF.

The J gene is TRBJ1-2, the V gene TRBV7-7, with 10 bases identical to TRBD1. V dropped 5 bases and J dropped 2; count of bases not matched to a gene: 5. Germline CDR1 is SSHAT and CDR2 is FNYEAQ (reference sequence). This CDR3 spans 15 amino acids. The CDR3 region is CASSEDRGPNYGYTF. Here the CDR3 DNA reads TGTGCCAGCAGCGAAGACAGGGGGCCCAACTATGGCTACACCTTC.

This clone was counted between two and nine times. V usage is TRBV29-1 and J usage is TRBJ2-7; 8 positions match TRBD1. J lost 6 bases, V lost 6 bases, and 10 bases had no gene match. This CDR3 has 13 residues. Germline-derived CDR1 and CDR2 are SQVTM and ANQGSEA. CDR3 sequence: CSVGQGRASEQYF. The DNA of the CDR3 is TGCAGCGTAGGACAGGGTCGGGCATCCGAGCAGTACTTC.

This clone has a handful of counts. This chain connects TRBV5-4 to TRBJ2-1, with D possibly matching TRBD2 (6 bases). The CDR3 extends over 13 amino acids. Germline loops: CDR1 SGHNT, CDR2 YYREEE (reference sequence). The ends were cut back, 3 bases at V and 8 bases at J, with 12 bases in the middle. The CDR3 DNA reads as TGTGCCAGCAGCTCGGGACTTCGAGATGAGCAGTTCTTC. This sequence encodes CASSSGLRDEQFF. The variable domain in full, completed from reference TRBV5-4 and TRBJ2-1, reads ETGVTQSPTHLIKTRGQQVTLRCSSQSGHNTVSWYQQALGQGPQFIFQYYREEENGRGNFPPRFSGLQFPNYSSELNVNALELDDSALYLCASSSGLRDEQFFGPGTRLTVL.

The rearrangement joins TRBV7-2 to TRBJ2-3, with 10 bases identical to TRBD2. Trimming took 2 bases from V and 3 from J; bases not matched to a gene: 5. The CDR3 totals 16 residues. From germline, CDR1 is SGHTA and CDR2 FQGNSA. CDR3 sequence: CASSLISGRSTDTQYF. CDR3 in DNA: TGTGCCAGCAGCTTAATTAGCGGGAGGTCGACAGATACGCAGTATTTT. The full variable domain, rest sourced from reference TRBV7-2 and TRBJ2-3, is GAGVSQSPSNKVTEKGKDVELRCDPISGHTALYWYRQSLGQGLEFLIYFQGNSAPDKSGLPSDRFSAERTGGSVSTLTIQRTQQEDSAVYLCASSLISGRSTDTQYFGPGTRLTVL.